This is a list of T cell receptor beta chains from one sample in a study of T cells in Graves' hyperthyroidism and ophthalmopathy. TCRdb redid the calling of the multiplex PCR reads with MiXCR, one entry per CDR3 protein. The repertoire holds roughly 290,000 distinct CDR3 sequences, about 17% seen once, with 55% to 60% in the top ten. Sequencing used blood. The receptor set was obtained from a woman aged 60-70 years with Graves' ophthalmopathy. The CDR3 runs from the conserved cysteine through the conserved F or W. The D gene is left open where the match is weak. Expanded clones are given a class, and other clones once, few, many or no size at all.

clone_size	v_call	d_call	j_call	cdr3_nt	cdr3_aa
few	TRBV19	TRBD1	TRBJ2-3	TGTGCCAGTAGTGACCGGGACAGGGGCTCAGATACGCAGTATTTT	CASSDRDRGSDTQYF
many	TRBV6-1	TRBD1	TRBJ1-5	TGTGCCAGCAGCCCCGGGACAGGGGTGCAGCCCCAGCATTTT	CASSPGTGVQPQHF
-	TRBV6-2/TRBV6-3	-	TRBJ1-4	TGTGCCAGCCATCAGGGTGAAAAACTGTTTTTT	CASHQGEKLFF
few	TRBV5-5	TRBD1	TRBJ2-3	TGTGCCAGCAGCTTCGGACAGGCGAGCACAGATACGCAGTATTTT	CASSFGQASTDTQYF
few	TRBV12-5	TRBD1	TRBJ1-4	TGTGCTAGTGGTTTGGTACTAGGGGACAGCCCAACTAATGAAAAACTGTTTTTT	CASGLVLGDSPTNEKLFF
many	TRBV6-2/TRBV6-3	-	TRBJ1-5	TGTGCCAGCCGGCGGGCGGGGCCCCATCAGCCCCAGCATTTT	CASRRAGPHQPQHF
-	TRBV11-2	-	TRBJ2-7	TGTGCCAGCACCCCCCCAGGTGGCGGGGCGTACGAGCAGTACTTC	CASTPPGGGAYEQYF
-	TRBV20-1	TRBD2	TRBJ2-1	TGCAGTGCCAGCGGGGGGGCCCTCGTAAATGAGCAGTTCTTC	CSASGGALVNEQFF
-	TRBV5-6	-	TRBJ1-1	TGTGCCAGCAGCCCATTCCGGGTCATGAACACTGAAGCTTTCTTT	CASSPFRVMNTEAFF
few	TRBV6-1	-	TRBJ1-6	TGTGCCAGCAGTGATTTGGGGAGGGGTAGCTCACCCCTCCACTTT	CASSDLGRGSSPLHF
many	TRBV13	-	TRBJ2-5	TGTGCCAGCAGCTTAGGTTTCGGGATCCAAGAGACCCAGTACTTC	CASSLGFGIQETQYF
many	TRBV5-6	-	TRBJ1-1	TGTGCCAGCAGCCCCCCTGATGGGAGAAGGAACACTGAAGCTTTCTTT	CASSPPDGRRNTEAFF
-	TRBV20-1	-	TRBJ2-1	TGCAGTGCTGCCGGGACGGAGAACAATGAGCAGTTCTTC	CSAAGTENNEQFF
many	TRBV6-2/TRBV6-3	TRBD2	TRBJ2-1	TGTGCCAGCAGTTACTCGGCAGCGGGAGGGAATAATGAGCAGTTCTTC	CASSYSAAGGNNEQFF
many	TRBV2	TRBD1	TRBJ1-4	TGTGCCAGCAGGCTCGGACAGGGCCATGAAAAACTGTTTTTT	CASRLGQGHEKLFF
few	TRBV20-1	TRBD1	TRBJ1-1	TGCAGTGCTAGTCCCCCTGGACAGGGGAACACTGAAGCTTTCTTT	CSASPPGQGNTEAFF
many	TRBV9	-	TRBJ1-3	TGTGCCAGCAGCTTTAGCGGTGGAGGGCTCTCTGGAAACACCATATATTTT	CASSFSGGGLSGNTIYF
many	TRBV5-5	-	TRBJ2-5	TGTGCCAGCAGCGAGGCAGGGATGGTGGGTCAAGAGACCCAGTACTTC	CASSEAGMVGQETQYF
few	TRBV6-1	-	TRBJ2-2	TGTGCCAGCAGCGTACTGTACAGGGAGGGGGAGCTGTTTTTT	CASSVLYREGELFF
-	TRBV2	-	TRBJ2-3	TGTGCCAGCAGTGAAGAAGCAGGGACGTGGGATACGCAGTATTTT	CASSEEAGTWDTQYF
-	TRBV25-1	TRBD1	TRBJ1-2	TGTGCCAGCAGTGGATTGACAGGGGGGGAAAATGGCTACACCTTC	CASSGLTGGENGYTF
-	TRBV5-1	-	TRBJ2-7	TGCGCCAGCAGCTTGCAAGGGGCGGTTTACGAGCAGTACTTC	CASSLQGAVYEQYF
-	TRBV19	-	TRBJ2-1	TGTGCCAGTAGTCACCTCGTCGGGCCCCTAGGCTACAATGAGCAGTTCTTC	CASSHLVGPLGYNEQFF
many	TRBV10-3	-	TRBJ1-1	TGTGCCATCAGTCGGGATAGAACGAACACTGAAGCTTTCTTT	CAISRDRTNTEAFF
many	TRBV6-1	TRBD1	TRBJ1-5	TGTGCCAGCAGGAAAGGAGGAGGGGGCCTCAATCAGCCCCAGCATTTT	CASRKGGGGLNQPQHF
-	TRBV7-9	-	TRBJ2-7	TGTGCCAGCAGGCATTGGGGCAGGGGTTCCTACGAGCAGTACTTC	CASRHWGRGSYEQYF
few	TRBV9	-	TRBJ2-7	TGTGCCAGCAGCGTAGCTCCACAGGGGACGCGGGGGGCGCAGTACTTC	CASSVAPQGTRGAQYF
-	TRBV18	-	TRBJ1-3	TGTGCCAGCTCACCTCGGCAGGGCTCTGGAAACACCATATATTTT	CASSPRQGSGNTIYF
many	TRBV6-1	-	TRBJ1-2	TGTGCCAGCAGACGGAATATAGGGACATTAGCTAACTATGGCTACACCTTC	CASRRNIGTLANYGYTF
many	TRBV9	TRBD1	TRBJ2-5	TGTGCCAGCAGCGCTAGAGGGACAGAAGGGGAGACCCAGTACTTC	CASSARGTEGETQYF
-	TRBV18	-	TRBJ2-7	TGTGCCAGCTCACTAGGACAAGCCGACGAGCAGTACTTC	CASSLGQADEQYF
many	TRBV28	-	TRBJ2-3	TGTGCCAGCAGTTTCCCCCCACAGGCTTTTTCTAGCACAGATACGCAGTATTTT	CASSFPPQAFSSTDTQYF
many	TRBV9	-	TRBJ1-2	TGTGCCAGCAGCGTAGGAACGGCAGTCTATGGCTACACCTTC	CASSVGTAVYGYTF
few	TRBV6-2/TRBV6-3	-	TRBJ1-2	TGTGCCAGCAGTTCACCGTCAGGGGCCCACAACTATGGCTACACCTTC	CASSSPSGAHNYGYTF
many	TRBV2	-	TRBJ2-3	TGTGCCAGCGAAATAAGGGGGGGGTCAGATACGCAGTATTTT	CASEIRGGSDTQYF
-	TRBV14	TRBD2	TRBJ2-5	TGTGCCAGCAGCCAACTCTTTGCGGGAGGCGCAGAGACCCAGTACTTC	CASSQLFAGGAETQYF
many	TRBV7-2	-	TRBJ2-5	TGTGCCAGCAGCCCAGGCGGCCTTGTTGAGACCCAGTACTTC	CASSPGGLVETQYF
many	TRBV18	-	TRBJ2-1	TGTGCCAGCTCGATCCCACTCGGCGAGCAGTTCTTC	CASSIPLGEQFF
-	TRBV19	-	TRBJ1-1	TGTGCCAGTAGTACTCAGGCTGGCACTGAAGCTTTCTTT	CASSTQAGTEAFF
many	TRBV12-5	TRBD1	TRBJ2-1	TGTGCTAGTGGTATCCGGGACAGGAGCTACAATGAGCAGTTCTTC	CASGIRDRSYNEQFF
-	TRBV6-4	-	TRBJ2-7	TGTGCCAGCAGTGAAGCGGTTTTTTCGGTTGGGGGCTACGAGCAGTACTTC	CASSEAVFSVGGYEQYF
-	TRBV5-1	TRBD2	TRBJ2-1	TGCGCCAGCAGCCCGCAAGGGACTACCACCTACAATGAGCAGTTCTTC	CASSPQGTTTYNEQFF
-	TRBV29-1	TRBD1	TRBJ1-4	TGCAGCGTTCAGGGGGACGATGAAAAACTGTTTTTT	CSVQGDDEKLFF
many	TRBV29-1	-	TRBJ2-3	TGCAGCGTTGGGTTGACGGGCACAGATACGCAGTATTTT	CSVGLTGTDTQYF
-	TRBV20-1	TRBD1	TRBJ1-2	TGCAGTGCTCCCGGGACAGGGGCGAACTATGGCTACACCTTC	CSAPGTGANYGYTF
many	TRBV7-9	-	TRBJ2-1	TGTGCCAGCAGCTTCCCTAGGAAGACAGGGACTTCCTACAATGAGCAGTTCTTC	CASSFPRKTGTSYNEQFF
-	TRBV7-2	-	TRBJ1-1	TGTGCCAGCAGCTCGGCCCCTGGGAGGCCTGAAGCTTTCTTT	CASSSAPGRPEAFF
many	TRBV5-5	-	TRBJ2-5	TGTGCCAGCAGCTGGGCCGGGACACACCAAGAGACCCAGTACTTC	CASSWAGTHQETQYF
-	TRBV15	-	TRBJ2-4	TGTGCCACCAGCAGAGAGGGGTCTGGCAAAAACATTCAGTACTTC	CATSREGSGKNIQYF
many	TRBV4-3	-	TRBJ2-7	TGCGCCAGCAGCCAGGCTACGGGAATGAACGAGCAGTACTTC	CASSQATGMNEQYF
many	TRBV20-1	-	TRBJ2-3	TGCAGTGCTAGAGACCAGGGAGGGGGAACAGATACGCAGTATTTT	CSARDQGGGTDTQYF
many	TRBV6-5	-	TRBJ2-3	TGTGCCAGCAGTTACGGAGGGACGGACACAGATACGCAGTATTTT	CASSYGGTDTDTQYF
many	TRBV12-3/TRBV12-4	TRBD2	TRBJ2-2	TGTGCCAGCAGTGCCCACCCGGGACTAGCGGGGGGAGGAACCGGGGAGCTGTTTTTT	CASSAHPGLAGGGTGELFF
many	TRBV7-2	TRBD2	TRBJ2-7	TGTGCCAGCAGCCCGCGACTAGCGGGAGGGTCCTACGAGCAGTACTTC	CASSPRLAGGSYEQYF
-	TRBV6-2/TRBV6-3	TRBD2	TRBJ2-1	TGTGCCAGCAGTTACTTCCGGACTAGCGGGATGGTTCCTGAGCAGTTCTTC	CASSYFRTSGMVPEQFF
-	TRBV20-1	TRBD1	TRBJ1-1	TGCAGGCAGGGGGTCGGTGGAGCGCCGAACACTGAAGCTTTCTTT	CRQGVGGAPNTEAFF
many	TRBV7-2	TRBD1	TRBJ2-2	TGTGCCAGCAGGTTCGGGACAGTGAACACCGGGGAGCTGTTTTTT	CASRFGTVNTGELFF
-	TRBV15	TRBD1	TRBJ2-5	TGTGCCACCAGCAGAGATAGGAGACAGGGTCTTTCGGGGACCCAGTACTTC	CATSRDRRQGLSGTQYF
many	TRBV11-2	TRBD2	TRBJ2-7	TGTGCCACCCAGACTAGCGGGGGGGCATACGAGCAGTACTTC	CATQTSGGAYEQYF